Shown below are 27 T cell receptor beta chains from a single sample sequenced in a study of CD8+ T cells in alopecia areata. Extraction and reverse transcription of RNA yielded cDNA as the sequencing template. Produced via immunoSEQ multiplex PCR; TCRdb's table is partial and in-frame only. This sample has some 110,000 clones, with 50% to 75% found just once. As for treatment: oral pan-JAK inhibitor, 5-10 mg twice daily. Sequencing used CD8+ T cells sorted from blood, obtained at week 4, from a patient treated with tofacitinib. All receptors come from a human donor with alopecia areata.

This clone was recorded a few times. The chain couples TRBV30 to TRBJ1-6, with D perhaps TRBD1 (5 bases). The CDR3 sequence is 16 residues long. The germline gives CDR1 GTSNPN, CDR2 SVGIG (reference sequence). The V and J ends lost 0 bases and 7 bases respectively, with 16 bases between them. The CDR3, as DNA: TGTGCCTGGAGTGTATCAATAGGGACGGGGAATTCACCCCTCCACTTT. The encoded protein is CAWSVSIGTGNSPLHF.

The chain employs TRBV29-1 and TRBJ2-3, with no clear D. V lost 3 bases and J lost 2, with 9 bases in between. The CDR3 consists of 13 residues. CDR1 is SQVTM, CDR2 ANQGSEA, per germline. The chain's CDR3 is CSVEVPYTDTQYF. CDR3 DNA sequence: TGCAGCGTTGAGGTACCCTACACAGATACGCAGTATTTT.

The chain recombines TRBV14 with TRBJ1-5; D uncertain. Trimming pared 7 bases from V and 6 bases from J, leaving 25 bases between. CDR3 length: 17 amino acids. Germline V gene sequence: CDR1 SGHDN, CDR2 FVKESK. The CDR3 region has the DNA TGTGCCAGCATCACATGTTGGTTGAGGGTTCGTCCTCAGCCCCAGCATTTT. This translates into CASITCWLRVRPQPQHF.

The gene calls are TRBV25-1 and TRBJ2-7, with 9 bases lining up with TRBD1. Germline values: CDR1 MGHDK, CDR2 SYGVNS. Trimming cost V 3 bases and J 7 bases; bases outside gene matches: 13. CDR3 size: 16 residues. CDR3 in amino acids: CASSDPSRRTGAEQYF. CDR3 in DNA: TGTGCCAGCAGTGATCCCTCTCGGCGGACAGGGGCGGAGCAGTACTTC.

This chain joins TRBV13 and TRBJ2-3; D uncertain. In germline, CDR1 is PRHDT, CDR2 FYEKMQ (reference sequence). Trimming removed 6 bases from V and 2 bases from J, with 6 bases in between. The CDR3 is 12 residues long. The CDR3 sequence: CASSHYTDTQYF. In DNA form, the CDR3 reads TGTGCCAGCAGTCACTACACAGATACGCAGTATTTT.

This clone has just a few counts. V gene TRBV6-5 combines with J gene TRBJ1-1; D remains unclear. There are 13 residues in the CDR3. The germline V and J ends were trimmed by 4 bases and 5 bases, with 11 bases remaining between them. CDR1 and CDR2 from the germline V gene are MNHEY and SVGAGI. The CDR3 loop is CASSLRETTEAFF. The DNA for the CDR3 is TGTGCCAGCAGTTTGAGGGAAACGACTGAAGCTTTCTTT.

The chain joins TRBV5-1 to TRBJ2-3, with D tentatively TRBD2 (5 bases). V was cut by 6 bases and J by 6 bases, with 11 bases left in between. This CDR3 has 12 residues. In germline, CDR1 is SGHRS, CDR2 YFSETQ. The CDR3 region is CASTGGWDTQYF. CDR3 DNA: TGCGCCAGCACAGGAGGCTGGGATACGCAGTATTTT. The whole variable domain, filled in from reference TRBV5-1 and TRBJ2-3, reads KAGVTQTPRYLIKTRGQQVTLSCSPISGHRSVSWYQQTPGQGLQFLFEYFSETQRNKGNFPGRFSGRQFSNSRSEMNVSTLELGDSALYLCASTGGWDTQYFGPGTRLTVL.

This clone was detected only a few times. J is TRBJ1-2 and V is TRBV14, with D maybe TRBD1 (5 bases). Germline values: CDR1 SGHDN, CDR2 FVKESK. The length of the CDR3 is 13 residues. V lost 0 bases and J 8 bases, leaving 10 bases between the germline ends. This chain's CDR3 is CASSQDLGAGYTF. CDR3 DNA: TGTGCCAGCAGCCAAGATCTAGGGGCAGGCTACACCTTC.

This clone appeared a few times. The CDR3 here is CASSSGPRQYF. The DNA for the CDR3 is TGTGCCAGCAGCTCGGGACCCCGGCAGTACTTC. V gene TRBV7-2 combines with J gene TRBJ2-5; D may be TRBD1 or TRBD2 (5 bases each). The V end was cut by 4 bases, the J end by 11 bases, with 11 bases between. There are 11 residues in the CDR3. The germline CDR1 and CDR2 sequences are SGHTA and FQGNSA.

The chain has TRBV29-1 and TRBJ2-3, with a weak D call TRBD2 (6 bases). The ends were cut back, 7 bases at V and 8 bases at J, with 16 bases in the middle. The CDR3 sequence is 12 residues long. Germline CDR1 SQVTM, CDR2 ANQGSEA. The DNA of the CDR3 is TGCAGCGCAGCCGGGTTCGGGAGTACGCAGTATTTT. This translates into CSAAGFGSTQYF.

The chain recombines TRBV30 with TRBJ2-1, with D possibly TRBD2 on 6 matching bases. The germline gives CDR1 GTSNPN, CDR2 SVGIG (reference sequence). The CDR3 has 12 residues. Trimming cost V 5 bases and J 10 bases, with 15 bases left between them. The CDR3 coding sequence is TGTGCCTGGCGGGACTGGGGGACCGAGCAGTTCTTC. The encoded protein is CAWRDWGTEQFF.

This clone was observed a handful of times. The identical CDR3 is also encoded by other nucleotide sequences in the sample. The V call is TRBV4-3, the J call TRBJ2-7; 8 bases fit TRBD1. The V gene end was trimmed by 4 bases and the J gene end by 0 bases; junction bases not matched to a gene: 5. This CDR3 comprises 15 residues. Germline V CDR1 and CDR2: LGHNA, YSLEER. Here the CDR3 reads CASSPRTGSSYEQYF. The CDR3 nucleotides are TGCGCCAGCAGCCCCAGGACAGGGAGCTCCTACGAGCAGTACTTC.

The chain recombines TRBV10-3 with TRBJ2-1, with D possibly called TRBD1 or TRBD2 (6 bases each). Germline V gene data show CDR1 as ENHRY and CDR2 as SYGVKD. The CDR3 is made up of 13 amino acids. V gave up 7 bases and J gave up 2 bases, with 9 bases separating them. The CDR3 nucleotides read TGTGCCATCAAGGGGGGCCCCTACAATGAGCAGTTCTTC. Its protein is CAIKGGPYNEQFF.

This clone has only a few counts. The rearrangement joins TRBV7-9 to TRBJ2-1; 12 bases fit TRBD2. Germline CDR1 SEHNR, CDR2 FQNEAQ (reference sequence). The CDR3 sequence is 15 residues long. Unmatched junction bases numbered 7, after V lost 5 bases and J lost 8 bases. CDR3 in amino acids: CASSRGLAGRDEQFF. The CDR3, as DNA: TGTGCCAGCAGCCGTGGACTAGCGGGGAGAGATGAGCAGTTCTTC. Combining the CDR3 with reference TRBV7-9 and TRBJ2-1 gives the whole variable domain DTGVSQNPRHKITKRGQNVTFRCDPISEHNRLYWYRQTLGQGPEFLTYFQNEAQLEKSRLLSDRFSAERPKGSFSTLEIQRTEQGDSAMYLCASSRGLAGRDEQFFGPGTRLTVL.

The chain links TRBV4-1 to TRBJ2-1; 9 bases match TRBD2. The length of the CDR3 is 16 residues. V trimming: 1 base; J trimming: 5 bases; junction bases outside the gene matches: 6. Germline V gene sequence: CDR1 MGHRA, CDR2 YSYEKL. CDR3 bases: TGCGCCAGCAGCCAAGCCGAAAGCGGGGGGAACAATGAGCAGTTCTTC. The encoded protein is CASSQAESGGNNEQFF.

Comment on this clone: In the same sample, other DNA sequences code for this CDR3. The rearrangement joins TRBV30 to TRBJ2-6, with D possibly matching TRBD1 (5 bases). The germline V and J ends were trimmed by 5 bases and 0 bases, with 8 bases remaining between them. Germline CDR1 GTSNPN, CDR2 SVGIG (reference sequence). This CDR3 is 14 amino acids long. The CDR3 here is CAWSTGSGANVLTF. The CDR3 nucleotides are TGTGCCTGGTCAACAGGCTCTGGGGCCAACGTCCTGACTTTC.

The chain has TRBV2 and TRBJ1-4; no definite D call. Trimming removed 8 bases at V and 6 bases at J, with 16 bases between. The CDR3 extends over 14 amino acids. The germline V gene encodes CDR1 SNHLY and CDR2 FYNNEI. DNA of the CDR3: TGTGCCAGCCTAGGAAGAGGCGATCATGAAAAACTGTTTTTT. Translating it yields CASLGRGDHEKLFF.

This chain joins TRBV5-1 and TRBJ2-7; TRBD1 agrees at 7 bases. The junction had 12 bases not matched to a gene; V was cut back by 6 bases and J by 3 bases. Germline loops: CDR1 SGHRS, CDR2 YFSETQ. The CDR3 extends over 15 amino acids. CDR3 in DNA: TGCGCCAGCAAAGACCGGGACAGCGCGCGCTACGAGCAGTACTTC. Its protein product is CASKDRDSARYEQYF.

This clone was recorded only once. The rearrangement links TRBV6-6 to TRBJ2-7; the D is unclear. Germline assignment: CDR1 MNHNY and CDR2 SVGAGI (reference sequence). This CDR3 has 14 residues. Trimming took 2 bases from V and 3 from J, leaving 11 bases between them. The CDR3: CASSYPLDIYEQYF. DNA of the CDR3: TGTGCCAGCAGTTACCCCCTCGACATCTACGAGCAGTACTTC.

This chain connects TRBV6-5 to TRBJ2-5; 11 nucleotides align to TRBD1. Unmatched junction bases numbered 9, after V lost 4 bases and J lost 5 bases. This CDR3 has 16 residues. CDR1 is MNHEY and CDR2 is SVGAGI in the germline V gene. Written as DNA, the CDR3 is TGTGCCAGCAGTTTCGCCGGGACAGGGGGTCGGGAGACCCAGTACTTC. Translating it yields CASSFAGTGGRETQYF.

This rearrangement joins TRBV6-5 to TRBJ1-2; 7 bases map to TRBD1. The V and J ends lost 2 bases and 3 bases, in that order; junction bases with no gene match: 9. The length of the CDR3 is 16 residues. Germline V CDR1 and CDR2: MNHEY, SVGAGI. CDR3 amino acids: CASSYASIDRDYGYTF. The CDR3 DNA reads TGTGCCAGCAGTTACGCCTCGATTGACAGGGACTATGGCTACACCTTC.

This chain links TRBV6-6 with TRBJ2-7, with D perhaps TRBD2 (6 bases). This CDR3 has 12 amino acids. Germline CDR1 is MNHNY and CDR2 is SVGAGI (reference sequence). V dropped 8 bases and J dropped 5 bases, with 13 bases sitting between them. The DNA for the CDR3 is TGTGCCAGCCGCGAGGGACTCCACGAGCAGTACTTC. This encodes CASREGLHEQYF.

This clone occurred a few times. This chain connects TRBV29-1 to TRBJ2-7; TRBD1 matches 8 bases. The germline V gene encodes CDR1 SQVTM and CDR2 ANQGSEA. The CDR3 consists of 13 residues. J gave up 4 bases and V 4 bases, and 6 bases lay outside the gene matches. In DNA form, the CDR3 reads TGCAGCGTTGCGGACAGGGTAGCTTACGAGCAGTACTTC. This gives the protein CSVADRVAYEQYF.

The rearrangement links TRBV27 to TRBJ1-5; TRBD1 is a possible D gene (5 bases). CDR3 length: 15 residues. Trimming removed 5 bases from V and 4 bases from J, with 15 bases in between. Germline V gives CDR1 MNHEY, CDR2 SMNVEV (reference sequence). CDR3 sequence: CASSPISGGNQPQHF. CDR3 coding DNA: TGTGCCAGCAGTCCCATCTCTGGGGGGAATCAGCCCCAGCATTTT.

The V and J genes are TRBV10-3 and TRBJ1-3, with D tentatively TRBD1 (6 bases). The V gene lost 2 bases and the J gene lost 3 bases, with 11 bases spanning the gap. The CDR3 is made up of 15 amino acids. Germline V gene data show CDR1 as ENHRY and CDR2 as SYGVKD. This CDR3 reads CAISEHRASGNTIYF. CDR3 nucleotide sequence: TGTGCCATCAGTGAGCACAGGGCAAGTGGAAACACCATATATTTT.

This clone came up a few times. The chain recombines TRBV7-9 with TRBJ2-7; unclear D gene. V lost 5 bases and J 3 bases, leaving 20 bases between the germline ends. Germline lookup yields CDR1 SEHNR and CDR2 FQNEAQ (reference sequence). The CDR3 runs 16 residues. The CDR3 protein is CASSPRTARLFYEQYF. The DNA of the CDR3 is TGTGCCAGCAGCCCTCGGACCGCTAGGCTATTCTACGAGCAGTACTTC. Supplemented by reference TRBV7-9 and TRBJ2-7, the full variable domain reads DTGVSQNPRHKITKRGQNVTFRCDPISEHNRLYWYRQTLGQGPEFLTYFQNEAQLEKSRLLSDRFSAERPKGSFSTLEIQRTEQGDSAMYLCASSPRTARLFYEQYFGPGTRLTVT.

The V gene is TRBV9, the J gene TRBJ2-5, with 14 bases identical to TRBD2. V lost 3 bases to trimming and J lost 1 base; unmatched junction nucleotides: 11. This CDR3 has 19 amino acids. Per germline, CDR1 SGDLS and CDR2 YYNGEE. CDR3 DNA: TGTGCCAGCAGCGCAGACCCGGGGACTAGCGGGGGACCCCAAGAGACCCAGTACTTC. This translates into CASSADPGTSGGPQETQYF.